Included here is one T cell receptor (beta chain) sequence, with context. Not a single patient had been given any form of treatment at any point before undergoing thyroid surgery. Per the germline V gene, CDR1 is SGHAT and CDR2 is FQNNGV. CDR3 length equals 15 residues. V was trimmed by 2 bases and J by 5 bases, leaving 14 bases between them. TCRdb used MiXCR to call clones anew from the PCR reads. The sample contains about 9,900 clones, roughly 9.7% of which appear only once. The data belong to a study of metastatic and nonmetastatic thyroid tumors. The TCR originated in a female donor with papillary thyroid cancer or a benign thyroid nodule (not recorded which). Some clones in this sample may be carry-over from other donors' samples. Sequenced material: tumor tissue. The chain has TRBV11-2 and TRBJ2-3; D possibly uses TRBD1 or TRBD2 (6 bases each). The CDR3 loop is CASSLMGGPGDTQYF. The CDR3 bases are TGTGCCAGCAGCTTAATGGGGGGCCCCGGAGATACGCAGTATTTT.